What follows describes a single T cell receptor beta chain. What it recognizes is unknown. The data are from a study of cytomegalovirus exposure and HLA in healthy donors. Whole-study context: A subsequent analysis reported that the 120 validation repertoires were produced on the same platform that had also been used for the approximately 700 first-cohort repertoires.

Clones were sequenced by immunoSEQ multiplex PCR, and TCRdb holds only the in-frame ones, with some missing. The sample contains some 110,000 clones, around nine tenths of which appear only once. Notes on the study in general: Specificity for CMV antigens was confirmed in vitro for a few of the CMV-associated chains.

This CDR3 has 13 residues. Sample: PBMCs. This chain links TRBV21-1 with TRBJ1-5. TRBV21-1 is a listed pseudogene. The sequence derives from a man aged 18-30 years in good health and CMV-seropositive. As DNA, the CDR3 is TGTGCCAGGGGGGGATATGGAAATCAGCCCCAGCATTTT. Its protein is CARGGYGNQPQHF.